This paragraph reports one T cell receptor (beta chain). Its antigen target is currently unknown. Per-base quality was not reported, and no clone a single base away is much larger than it. This record comes from a study of regulatory T cells (dated by TCRdb to the late 2010s). Background on the whole study: The study compared T-cell receptor beta repertoires of sorted regulatory, conventional CD4+ and CD8+ T cells in CD3G-deficient patients with those in healthy controls. What the authors observed across the whole study: Restricted unique TRB V-J pairs and skewed V and J gene usage were observed in patient repertoires, most markedly in regulatory T cells. Hydrophobic residues at CDR3 positions 6 and 7 were enriched in conventional CD4+ T cells from CD3G-deficient patients, suggesting more self-reactive specificities.

The multiplex PCR used 52 forward TRBV primers and 13 reverse TRBJ primers, with assay-based and computational corrections for amplification bias. Within the immunoSEQ assay, multiplex PCR amplified rearranged TRB loci from genomic DNA. Sequencing of the TRB amplicons was done on an Illumina HiSeq platform. The study's own analysis went as follows. Custom algorithms error-filtered the raw sequences and aligned the raw sequences to reference gene sequences, after which the immunoSEQ online tools were used for analysis. The frequencies of productive and nonproductive TRB rearrangements were evaluated among unique sequences as well as among total sequences. The likelihood of self-reactivity was estimated by examining two features, hydrophobicity and amino acid composition, of TRB CDR3 positions 6 and 7. Prism software was used to run t tests, Mann-Whitney tests or two-way ANOVA for comparisons between groups. This is the immuneACCESS table as TCRdb keeps it, with only in-frame sequences that have V and J called. A part of the clones is gone; compared with another copy, unresolved V genes explain less than half, and the rest is unexplained. D and trimming were read from the DNA, whereas the V and J calls and clone size are those reported in that table. The table for this sample lists tens of thousands of clones; approximately 93% of them were counted only once. Around 0.94% of the sample belongs to the ten largest clones.

From the cysteine through the phenylalanine, the CDR3 covers 12 amino acids. Solely the CDR3 DNA is kept, with 36 bases framed from the first base. Taken from the germline V gene, the CDR1 and CDR2 loops are SGHVS and FQNEAQ. The germline ends are 11 bases apart after V is trimmed by 5 bases and J by 6 bases. Every CD3G-deficient patient showed evidence of autoimmunity, and the autoimmunity was more severe in two of the patients. Patients ranged from 2 to 39 years of age at testing and had reduced naive and increased memory CD4+ and CD8+ T-cell proportions. CD4+ cells were FACS-sorted into CD25-high CD127-low regulatory T cells and CD25-low CD127-high conventional CD4+ T cells. Several individuals with CD3G deficiency were included in the patient group. An international network of physicians across the United States, Europe and Asia provided the patient samples and clinical data. Ficoll density separation was used to isolate peripheral blood mononuclear cells.

What was sequenced was conventional CD4+ T cells sorted from blood. The TCR sequence derives from a child aged 2-15 years with CD3G deficiency. Recombination linked TRBV7-8 to TRBJ2-7, with no confident D gene call. The DNA is TGTGCCAGCAGCCCCCTCCTGAGCGAGCAGTACTTC. The translation is CASSPLLSEQYF.